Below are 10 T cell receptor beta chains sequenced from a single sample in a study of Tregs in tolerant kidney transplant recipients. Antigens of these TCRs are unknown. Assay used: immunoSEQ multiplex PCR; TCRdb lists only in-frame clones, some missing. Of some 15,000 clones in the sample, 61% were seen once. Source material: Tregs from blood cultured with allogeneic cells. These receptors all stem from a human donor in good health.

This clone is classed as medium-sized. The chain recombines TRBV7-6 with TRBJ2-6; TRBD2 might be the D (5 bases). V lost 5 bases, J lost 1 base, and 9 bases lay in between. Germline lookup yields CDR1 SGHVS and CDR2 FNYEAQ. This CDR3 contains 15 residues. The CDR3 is CASSLDYSGANVLTF. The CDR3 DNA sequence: TGTGCCAGCAGCCTCGACTATTCTGGGGCCAACGTCCTGACTTTC.

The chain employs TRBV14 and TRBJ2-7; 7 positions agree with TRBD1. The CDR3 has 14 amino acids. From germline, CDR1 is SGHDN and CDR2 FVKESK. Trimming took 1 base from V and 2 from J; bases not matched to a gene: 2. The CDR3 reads CASSQGQGAYEQYF. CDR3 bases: TGTGCCAGCAGCCAAGGACAGGGTGCCTACGAGCAGTACTTC.

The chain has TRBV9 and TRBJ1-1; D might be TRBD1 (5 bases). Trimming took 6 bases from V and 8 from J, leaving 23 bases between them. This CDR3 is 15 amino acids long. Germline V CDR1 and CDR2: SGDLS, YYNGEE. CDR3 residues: CASKTGTAETEEAFF. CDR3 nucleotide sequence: TGTGCCAGCAAGACCGGGACCGCCGAAACTGAGGAAGCTTTCTTT.

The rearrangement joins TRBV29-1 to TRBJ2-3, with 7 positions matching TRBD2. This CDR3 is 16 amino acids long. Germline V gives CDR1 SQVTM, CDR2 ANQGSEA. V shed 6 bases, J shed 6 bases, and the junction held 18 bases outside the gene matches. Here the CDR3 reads CSVQGSVAGSWDTQYF. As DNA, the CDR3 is TGCAGCGTCCAAGGGTCGGTAGCGGGTAGCTGGGATACGCAGTATTTT.

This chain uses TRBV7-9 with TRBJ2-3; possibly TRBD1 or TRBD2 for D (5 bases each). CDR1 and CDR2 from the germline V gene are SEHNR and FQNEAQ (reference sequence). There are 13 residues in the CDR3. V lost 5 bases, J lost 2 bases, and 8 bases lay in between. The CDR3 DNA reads TGTGCCAGCAGCCCCGGGACCACAGATACGCAGTATTTT. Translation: CASSPGTTDTQYF.

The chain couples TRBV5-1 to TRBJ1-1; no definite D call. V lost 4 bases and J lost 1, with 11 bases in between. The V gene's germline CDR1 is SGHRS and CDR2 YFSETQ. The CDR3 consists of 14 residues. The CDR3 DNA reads TGCGCCAGCAGCCTTAGTGGAGGGAACACTGAAGCTTTCTTT. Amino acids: CASSLSGGNTEAFF.

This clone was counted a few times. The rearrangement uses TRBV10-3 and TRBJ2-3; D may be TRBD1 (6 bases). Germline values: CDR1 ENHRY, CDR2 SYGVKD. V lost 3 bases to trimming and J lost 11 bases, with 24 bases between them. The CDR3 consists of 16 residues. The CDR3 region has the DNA TGTGCCATCAGTGACGACTCCGGGACACCTGCCGATGGGCAGTATTTT. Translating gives CAISDDSGTPADGQYF.

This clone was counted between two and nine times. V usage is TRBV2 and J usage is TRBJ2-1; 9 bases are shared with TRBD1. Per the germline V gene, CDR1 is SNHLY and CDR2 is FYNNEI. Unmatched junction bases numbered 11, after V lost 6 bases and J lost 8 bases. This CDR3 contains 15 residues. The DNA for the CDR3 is TGTGCCAGCAGCCCTTTGTACAGGGGGCGATATGAGCAGTTCTTC. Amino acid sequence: CASSPLYRGRYEQFF.

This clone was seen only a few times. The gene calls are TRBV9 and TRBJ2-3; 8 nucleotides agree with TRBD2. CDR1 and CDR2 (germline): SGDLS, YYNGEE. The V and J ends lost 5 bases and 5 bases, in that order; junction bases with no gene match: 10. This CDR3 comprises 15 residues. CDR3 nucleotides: TGTGCCAGCAGGCCGGGACTAGGAAACAAAGATACGCAGTATTTT. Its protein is CASRPGLGNKDTQYF. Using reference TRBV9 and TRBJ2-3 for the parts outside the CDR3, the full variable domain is DSGVTQTPKHLITATGQRVTLRCSPRSGDLSVYWYQQSLDQGLQFLIQYYNGEERAKGNILERFSAQQFPDLHSELNLSSLELGDSALYFCASRPGLGNKDTQYFGPGTRLTVL.

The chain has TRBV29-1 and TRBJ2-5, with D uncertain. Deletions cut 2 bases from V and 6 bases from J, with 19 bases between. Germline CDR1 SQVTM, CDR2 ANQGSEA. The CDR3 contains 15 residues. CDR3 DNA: TGCAGCGTTGAAATGCGACATACAAGAAAAAAGACCCAGTACTTC. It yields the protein CSVEMRHTRKKTQYF.